Listed below are T cell receptor beta chains from one sample, sequenced in a study of cytomegalovirus exposure and HLA in healthy donors. Repertoires were generated with immunoSEQ multiplex PCR, while TCRdb's copy carries only in-frame clones and drops some. The sample lists 130,000 or so clones, nearly 90% seen once, with about 3% in the top ten. Sequencing was carried out using PBMCs. The receptors come from a man in his thirties or forties in good health and CMV-seronegative. Both conserved end residues are part of each CDR3. The D gene is left open where the match is weak. A clone size is listed for some rows: how often the clone was seen (once, few, many), or a class if it is expanded.

TGTGCCAGCAGTTACTCGACGCGGGGGTTCCTTTACGAGCAGTACTTC	CASSYSTRGFLYEQYF	TRBD2	-	TRBV6-5	TRBJ2-7
TGCGCCAGCAGCTTGGGGGTAGGAGTTGAAGCTTTCTTT	CASSLGVGVEAFF	-	-	TRBV5-1	TRBJ1-1
TGTGCCAGTAGTACAGGGGTGCAGGGGTCACCCCTCCACTTT	CASSTGVQGSPLHF	-	-	TRBV19	TRBJ1-6
TGTGCCAGCAGCCCCCCGGGGGGGGGTGAAAAACTGTTTTTT	CASSPPGGGEKLFF	-	-	TRBV7-8	TRBJ1-4
TGTGCCAGCAGCTTAGGCCTAGCGGGGCCAAATACGCAGTATTTT	CASSLGLAGPNTQYF	TRBD2	-	TRBV7-2	TRBJ2-3
TGTGCCAGTAGTCCCGGGGGGGCAAAAGAGACCCAGTACTTC	CASSPGGAKETQYF	TRBD2	-	TRBV19	TRBJ2-5
TGTGCCAGCAGCTTATTTCTGGCAGGGTCTCTTCAGCCCCAGCATTTT	CASSLFLAGSLQPQHF	-	-	TRBV7-2	TRBJ1-5
TGTGCCACCAGCCGGGACAGGGCTACCTACGAGCAGTACTTC	CATSRDRATYEQYF	TRBD1	-	TRBV15	TRBJ2-7
TGTGCCAGTAGTATAGATTGGACAGGGTATGACACTGAAGCTTTCTTT	CASSIDWTGYDTEAFF	TRBD1	-	TRBV19	TRBJ1-1
TGTGCCAGCAGTACAGGGATTTATGGCTACACCTTC	CASSTGIYGYTF	-	-	TRBV6-6	TRBJ1-2
TGTGCCAGCACCCCGTCTATGAACACTGAAGCTTTCTTT	CASTPSMNTEAFF	-	-	TRBV2	TRBJ1-1
TGTGCCAGCAGGGGACAGGGGGTACGCAATCAGCCCCAGCATTTT	CASRGQGVRNQPQHF	TRBD1	-	TRBV2	TRBJ1-5
TGTGCCAGCAGTTTCAACGCGGGGGGATCCTACGAGCAGTACTTC	CASSFNAGGSYEQYF	TRBD2	-	TRBV27	TRBJ2-7
TGCGCCAGCAGCCAACTTAGCAATCAGCCCCAGCATTTT	CASSQLSNQPQHF	-	-	TRBV5-1	TRBJ1-5
TGTGCCAGCAGCAAAGTGTGCTTAGAGGCGAAGGGCAATCAGCCCCAGCATTTT	CASSKVCLEAKGNQPQHF	-	-	TRBV21-1	TRBJ1-5
TGTGCCAGTAGTATCGTACAGCGCAATCAGCCCCAGCATTTT	CASSIVQRNQPQHF	-	-	TRBV19	TRBJ1-5
TGTGCCAGCAGCTTAGAGGCAGGGTGGAACACTGAAGCTTTCTTT	CASSLEAGWNTEAFF	-	-	TRBV7-6	TRBJ1-1
TGTGCCAGCAGCTTATTTGCCAGCTCCTACGAGCAGTACTTC	CASSLFASSYEQYF	-	many	TRBV5-6	TRBJ2-7
TGTGCCAGCAGGACCGGGACATACTCCTACAATGAGCAGTTCTTC	CASRTGTYSYNEQFF	-	-	TRBV27	TRBJ2-1
TGTGCCAGCAGTGACTCCTGGGGGACAGGCTTAACCTACGAGCAGTACTTC	CASSDSWGTGLTYEQYF	TRBD1	-	TRBV6-4	TRBJ2-7
TGTGCCAGCAGTGCCCCTCGGCGGGCTTTCTTT	CASSAPRRAFF	-	-	TRBV6-1	TRBJ1-1
TGTGTCAGCAGTTCGTTTAACTCCTACGAGCAGTACTTC	CVSSSFNSYEQYF	-	once	TRBV27	TRBJ2-7
TGTGCCAGCAGTTATACGGTCAGGAATGAGCAGTTCTTC	CASSYTVRNEQFF	-	few	TRBV6-5	TRBJ2-1
TGTGCCGCTCCCGGGAAGGAGCAGTTCTTC	CAAPGKEQFF	-	once	TRBV2	TRBJ2-1
TGTGCCAGCAGCTTCACAGGGGCTCAGCCCCAGCATTTT	CASSFTGAQPQHF	TRBD1	once	TRBV7-2	TRBJ1-5
TGTGCCAGCAGTTACTCGGGTAGACACCCCTATGGCTACACCTTC	CASSYSGRHPYGYTF	-	-	TRBV6-5	TRBJ1-2
TGTGCCAGCAGTGAAGCGCAGACAGCAAGAAATCAGCCCCAGCATTTT	CASSEAQTARNQPQHF	-	-	TRBV6-1	TRBJ1-5
TGTGCCAGTAGTATCGGGGACACGAATAATTCACCCCTCCACTTT	CASSIGDTNNSPLHF	-	-	TRBV19	TRBJ1-6
TGTGCCAGCAGCTTAGTCGGGACTAGCGGGACCTACGAGCAGTACTTC	CASSLVGTSGTYEQYF	TRBD2	-	TRBV11-2	TRBJ2-7
TGTGCCAGCAGCTACTCGACAGGGGTCCACGAGCAGTACTTC	CASSYSTGVHEQYF	TRBD1	-	TRBV7-8	TRBJ2-7
TGTGCCAGCAGTTTGGGGCCACACTACGAGCAGTACTTC	CASSLGPHYEQYF	-	-	TRBV27	TRBJ2-7
TGTGCCAGCAGTTCACAGGGAGAGGGCACTGAAGCTTTCTTT	CASSSQGEGTEAFF	-	once	TRBV28	TRBJ1-1
TGTGCCAGCAGTCCGGCCGCCACAGGGGGCTTCTACGAGCAGTACTTC	CASSPAATGGFYEQYF	TRBD1	-	TRBV28	TRBJ2-7
TGTGCCAGCAGCGACAACAGGGGGGGAAATTCACCCCTCCACTTT	CASSDNRGGNSPLHF	TRBD1	once	TRBV11-1	TRBJ1-6